These 8 T cell receptor beta chains originate from one sample sequenced in a study of cytomegalovirus exposure and HLA in healthy donors. The PCR had 60 Vbeta and 13 Jbeta primers. Assay: immunoSEQ multiplex PCR; the TCRdb copy retains only in-frame clones and omits some. The sample carries around 180,000 clones, about 78% recorded once. The sequenced sample consisted of PBMCs. The origin of the receptors is a woman aged 50 to 60 in good health and CMV-seropositive.

The rearrangement uses TRBV5-1 and TRBJ2-1; 9 bases align to TRBD2. The junction had 0 bases not matched to a gene; V was cut back by 0 bases and J by 5 bases. This CDR3 region has 14 residues. Germline V CDR1 and CDR2: SGHRS, YFSETQ. The CDR3 DNA reads TGCGCCAGCAGCTTGGGACTAGCGGACAATGAGCAGTTCTTC. Residues: CASSLGLADNEQFF.

This clone was recorded once. This chain links TRBV9 with TRBJ2-2, with D possibly being TRBD2 (5 bases). This CDR3 has 15 amino acids. V was clipped by 0 bases and J by 0 bases, with 6 bases between them. Per germline, CDR1 SGDLS and CDR2 YYNGEE. The CDR3 sequence is CASSVALANTGELFF. In DNA form, the CDR3 reads TGTGCCAGCAGCGTAGCACTAGCGAACACCGGGGAGCTGTTTTTT.

The table lists this clone with a few counts. V usage is TRBV7-9 and J usage is TRBJ2-7, with a tentative D call TRBD1 (6 bases). Trimming stripped 3 bases from V and 1 base from J, with 13 bases between. Germline lookup yields CDR1 SEHNR and CDR2 FQNEAQ (reference sequence). The CDR3 loop spans 15 amino acids. CDR3 amino acids: CASSFKAGVSYEQYF. The CDR3 DNA sequence: TGTGCCAGCAGCTTCAAGGCAGGGGTTTCCTACGAGCAGTACTTC.

The chain is built from TRBV4-2 and TRBJ2-5; 8 bases match TRBD2. Trimming removed 4 bases from V and 5 bases from J; junction bases left unmatched: 9. Germline V gene lookup returns CDR1 LGHNA and CDR2 YNFKEQ. The CDR3 is made up of 15 amino acids. In DNA, the CDR3 is TGTGCCAGCAGCCCTCTCGCGGGGGGCGATGAGACCCAGTACTTC. The encoded protein is CASSPLAGGDETQYF.

The chain joins TRBV5-4 to TRBJ1-6, with D perhaps TRBD1 (5 bases). The CDR3 runs to 14 residues. The V and J ends lost 4 bases and 6 bases respectively, with 11 bases between them. Germline assignment: CDR1 SGHNT and CDR2 YYREEE (reference sequence). The CDR3 DNA sequence: TGTGCCAGCAGCACCAGGGTTTTTAATTCACCCCTCCACTTT. Amino acids: CASSTRVFNSPLHF.

This clone came up once. The chain carries TRBV6-6 and TRBJ2-1; 8 bases map to TRBD2. V shed 2 bases, J shed 7 bases, and the junction held 7 bases outside the gene matches. This CDR3 spans 15 amino acids. Germline V gene data show CDR1 as MNHNY and CDR2 as SVGAGI (reference sequence). As DNA, the CDR3 is TGTGCCAGCAGTTACCGGGGACTAGGCTCAAATGAGCAGTTCTTC. Translation: CASSYRGLGSNEQFF.

The V and J genes are TRBV19 and TRBJ1-1; TRBD1 agrees at 7 bases. Germline-derived CDR1 and CDR2 are LNHDA and SQIVND (reference sequence). CDR3 length: 13 amino acids. With V trimmed by 7 bases and J by 4 bases, 6 bases remained unmatched. CDR3 sequence: CASNGRGTTEAFF. As DNA, the CDR3 is TGTGCCAGTAACGGCAGGGGGACCACTGAAGCTTTCTTT.

The CDR3 DNA sequence: TGCGCCAGCAGTGAAAGTAGCTCTGGGGATACGCAGTATTTT. It yields the protein CASSESSSGDTQYF. The chain links TRBV10-2 to TRBJ2-3; D call uncertain. Per the germline V gene, CDR1 is WSHSY and CDR2 is SAAADI. The CDR3 covers 14 residues. The V and J ends lost 3 bases and 6 bases respectively, with 13 bases between them.